Sequencing of this T cell receptor (beta chain) was carried out in a study of blood T cell repertoires in COVID-19 (dated by TCRdb to 2019 to 2021). For the study in its entirety: Samples from collaborators originated in the United States, Italy and Spain and spanned both the acute and convalescent phases of COVID-19. HLA class I and class II types, where available, came from metadata supplied by the sample provider rather than from assay-based typing. The prospective study material was composed of cDNA or gDNA derived from T cells, B-cell-depleted T cells, or PBMCs. Subjects who had been exposed to COVID-19, were actively infected with it, or had recovered from it provided the deeply sampled blood TCRbeta repertoires that made up the dataset. The sample metadata nearly always contained a de-identified subject ID, COVID-19 status, age in years and sex. A freely available public database, intended as a resource for researchers studying the immune response to SARS-CoV-2, is where the repertoires were released. The samples were drawn from two sources: the first 160 participants of the ongoing ImmuneRACE study, and 1,000 to 1,500 subjects contributed by 6 global collaborators. Study-wide conclusions, independent of this receptor: The quantity of clinical and demographic metadata differed by source and by participant and was supplied without curation.

The immunoSEQ Assay, a bias-controlled multiplex PCR, was used to amplify TCRbeta CDR3 regions from genomic DNA. As for the original processing: Nucleated cell counts per sample were estimated from amplification of reference gene primers within the assay. To quantify the absolute abundance of each unique TCRbeta CDR3 rearrangement, sequence reads were collapsed and filtered. For each sample, productive Simpson clonality was calculated as the square root of Simpson's diversity index over productive rearrangements. The table comes from immuneACCESS by way of TCRdb, which keeps in-frame sequences with V and J called. Part of the clones is missing from these tables; in studies checked, under half for an unresolved V gene and the rest for unknown reasons. That table supplies the V and J calls and clone size; D and trimming were determined from the DNA. The sample table lists about 280,000 clones, 75% to 90% of them with a count of one. The top ten hold about 4.6% of the sample.

CDR1 and CDR2 were assigned from the germline V gene (reference sequence) as SEHNR and FQNEAQ. From cysteine to phenylalanine, the CDR3 is 12 amino acids long. Of all the DNA, just the CDR3 is kept, 36 bases in frame from base 1. From V the trimming removes 9 bases and from J it removes 6 bases, while the gene matches leave 2 bases of the junction unaccounted for. Whole blood was collected in K2EDTA tubes by collaborating institutions according to the institutions' own protocols. For TCRbeta analysis, collaborator samples were shipped as frozen whole blood, as isolated PBMCs, or as DNA extracted from either sample type. This clone was seen a few times. The specificity of this receptor is unknown. No per-base quality is available; no much larger clone lies one base away.

This TCR was sampled from a man aged 35 to 55 with acute or convalescent COVID-19. The rearrangement combines TRBV7-9 with TRBJ1-6; 7 central bases correspond to TRBD1. Sequencing was carried out using peripheral blood. The CDR3 corresponds to CASRQGNSPLHF. The bases are TGTGCCAGTCGACAGGGTAATTCACCCCTCCACTTT.